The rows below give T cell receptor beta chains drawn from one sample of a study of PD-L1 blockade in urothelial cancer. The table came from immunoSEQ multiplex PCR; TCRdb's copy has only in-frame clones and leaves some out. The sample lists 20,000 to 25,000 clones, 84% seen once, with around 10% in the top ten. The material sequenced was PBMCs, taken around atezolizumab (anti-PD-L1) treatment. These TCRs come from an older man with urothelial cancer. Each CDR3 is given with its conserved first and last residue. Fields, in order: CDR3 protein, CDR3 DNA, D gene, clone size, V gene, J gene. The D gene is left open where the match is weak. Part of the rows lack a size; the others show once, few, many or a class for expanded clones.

CDR3 protein: CASSVTGTGVNTEAFF
CDR3 DNA: TGCGCCAGCAGTGTAACCGGGACAGGGGTGAACACTGAAGCTTTCTTT
D gene: TRBD1
clone size: few
V gene: TRBV10-1
J gene: TRBJ1-1

CDR3 protein: CASSPTGSPGANVLTF
CDR3 DNA: TGTGCCAGCAGTCCCACAGGGTCTCCTGGGGCCAACGTCCTGACTTTC
D gene: -
clone size: -
V gene: TRBV27
J gene: TRBJ2-6

CDR3 protein: CASSSAGGREIWYF
CDR3 DNA: TGTGCCAGCAGTTCGGCCGGCGGGAGGGAGATTTGGTATTTT
D gene: TRBD2
clone size: -
V gene: TRBV28
J gene: TRBJ2-3

CDR3 protein: CASSYDGRTTDTQYF
CDR3 DNA: TGTGCCAGCAGTTACGACGGGAGAACCACAGATACGCAGTATTTT
D gene: -
clone size: -
V gene: TRBV6-5
J gene: TRBJ2-3

CDR3 protein: CASSRTSGSGNEQFF
CDR3 DNA: TGTGCCAGCAGCCGTACTAGCGGGAGTGGCAATGAGCAGTTCTTC
D gene: TRBD2
clone size: -
V gene: TRBV7-3
J gene: TRBJ2-1

CDR3 protein: CASSKLTRGYTF
CDR3 DNA: TGTGCCAGCAGCAAACTTACTCGCGGGTACACCTTC
D gene: -
clone size: -
V gene: TRBV21-1
J gene: TRBJ1-2

CDR3 protein: CASSDRDRQMAMRPYNEQFF
CDR3 DNA: TGTGCCAGCAGTGACCGTGACAGGCAAATGGCTATGAGACCCTACAATGAGCAGTTCTTC
D gene: -
clone size: -
V gene: TRBV6-4
J gene: TRBJ2-1

CDR3 protein: CATTNEGGAGETQYF
CDR3 DNA: TGTGCCACCACCAACGAGGGCGGGGCGGGAGAGACCCAGTACTTC
D gene: -
clone size: -
V gene: TRBV15
J gene: TRBJ2-5

CDR3 protein: CASSRAGGPGTGELFF
CDR3 DNA: TGTGCCAGCAGCCGGGCGGGAGGGCCGGGCACCGGGGAGCTGTTTTTT
D gene: TRBD2
clone size: -
V gene: TRBV5-4
J gene: TRBJ2-2

CDR3 protein: CASLDGGPVSNEQFF
CDR3 DNA: TGTGCCAGCCTGGATGGCGGTCCCGTCTCCAATGAGCAGTTCTTC
D gene: -
clone size: once
V gene: TRBV10-3
J gene: TRBJ2-1

CDR3 protein: CASKTKAWLAGGETQYF
CDR3 DNA: TGTGCCAGCAAAACCAAGGCCTGGCTAGCGGGAGGTGAGACCCAGTACTTC
D gene: TRBD2
clone size: -
V gene: TRBV7-6
J gene: TRBJ2-5

CDR3 protein: CASSAQGASINEQFF
CDR3 DNA: TGTGCCAGCAGTGCACAGGGGGCGAGTATCAATGAGCAGTTCTTC
D gene: TRBD1
clone size: few
V gene: TRBV6-1
J gene: TRBJ2-1

CDR3 protein: CASSPFNEQFF
CDR3 DNA: TGTGCCAGCTCCCCCTTCAATGAGCAGTTCTTC
D gene: -
clone size: -
V gene: TRBV18
J gene: TRBJ2-1

CDR3 protein: CASSIRGGDSLRNHYEQYF
CDR3 DNA: TGTGCCAGCAGCATTCGGGGGGGAGATAGCTTACGCAACCATTACGAGCAGTACTTC
D gene: TRBD2
clone size: -
V gene: TRBV7-2
J gene: TRBJ2-7

CDR3 protein: CASSSLGTGLGEQYF
CDR3 DNA: TGTGCCAGCAGTTCCCTCGGGACAGGCCTCGGCGAGCAGTACTTC
D gene: TRBD1
clone size: -
V gene: TRBV7-9
J gene: TRBJ2-7

CDR3 protein: CASSAAGELFF
CDR3 DNA: TGTGCCAGCAGCGCGGCCGGGGAGCTGTTTTTT
D gene: -
clone size: -
V gene: TRBV7-6
J gene: TRBJ2-2